Below, 32 T cell receptor beta chains from the same sample are listed, as sequenced in a study of shared T cell receptors in the human thymus. Profiled with immunoSEQ multiplex PCR; TCRdb holds only in-frame clones, not every one. The repertoire holds 500,000 to 550,000 clones, with around 78% as singletons. This same sample was also taken into another study, of human thymus T cells.

Input material: thymocytes. The source of these receptors is a boy in the first two years of life with a congenital heart defect.

The chain joins TRBV29-1 to TRBJ2-2; 13 bases align to TRBD2. The CDR3 has 14 residues. V shed 3 bases, J shed 9 bases, and the junction held 4 bases outside the gene matches. Germline loops: CDR1 SQVTM, CDR2 ANQGSEA. The CDR3 is CSVDRLAGGRELFF. The CDR3 nucleotides read TGCAGCGTTGATCGACTAGCGGGAGGCCGGGAGCTGTTTTTT.

This clone showed up just once. The V and J genes are TRBV6-5 and TRBJ2-3; the match to TRBD2 covers 8 bases. V was clipped by 5 bases and J by 2 bases; unmatched bases: 6. In germline, CDR1 is MNHEY, CDR2 SVGAGI. This CDR3 contains 15 residues. The chain's CDR3 is CASSQLAGLTDTQYF. The CDR3 region has the DNA TGTGCCAGCAGTCAGCTAGCGGGCCTCACAGATACGCAGTATTTT.

The V gene is TRBV7-2, the J gene TRBJ2-3; 7 nucleotides match TRBD1. CDR1 is SGHTA, CDR2 FQGNSA, per germline. The J segment lost 4 bases and the V segment lost 6 bases, leaving 13 bases of the junction unmatched. The CDR3 runs to 16 residues. DNA for the CDR3: TGTGCCAGCAGGTCTACCGTCTGGGACAGTCCAGATACGCAGTATTTT. Protein sequence: CASRSTVWDSPDTQYF.

The V call is TRBV4-3, the J call TRBJ2-1; 9 nucleotides line up with TRBD2. Germline loops: CDR1 LGHNA, CDR2 YSLEER. V trimming: 4 bases; J trimming: 2 bases; junction bases outside the gene matches: 6. The CDR3 contains 16 residues. CDR3 region: CASSLMTSGTYNEQFF. The CDR3 DNA reads as TGCGCCAGCAGCCTCATGACTAGCGGCACCTACAATGAGCAGTTCTTC.

This clone came up a few times. The chain combines TRBV5-5 with TRBJ2-7; D perhaps matches TRBD1 (5 bases). The germline V and J ends were trimmed by 0 bases and 2 bases, with 9 bases remaining between them. The length of the CDR3 is 14 residues. The germline gives CDR1 SGHKS, CDR2 YYEKEE (reference sequence). In DNA form, the CDR3 reads TGTGCCAGCAGCTTGGAGCAGGGCCCCTACGAGCAGTACTTC. Its translation is CASSLEQGPYEQYF.

The J gene is TRBJ2-7, the V gene TRBV6-1; 9 bases fit TRBD2. With V trimmed by 2 bases and J by 4 bases, 9 bases remained unmatched. Per germline, CDR1 MNHNS and CDR2 SASEGT. The CDR3 consists of 16 residues. The CDR3 nucleotides are TGTGCCAGCAGTGAAAGAGGGCGGGAGGGCGGGTACGAGCAGTACTTC. It encodes CASSERGREGGYEQYF.

CDR3 nucleotide sequence: TGTGCCAGCGGAGCGGGAGAAGGGAATGAGCAGTTCTTC. It translates to CASGAGEGNEQFF. The chain combines TRBV19 with TRBJ2-1; 8 bases map to TRBD2. The trim removed 9 bases at V and 7 bases at J, leaving 8 bases unmatched. This CDR3 comprises 13 residues. Germline CDR1 is LNHDA and CDR2 is SQIVND (reference sequence).

The CDR3 region has the DNA TGTGCCAGCAGTGGCAGGGGTACGAACACTGAAGCTTTCTTT. It translates to CASSGRGTNTEAFF. The rearrangement links TRBV6-1 to TRBJ1-1; a possible D gene is TRBD1 (6 bases). Deletions cut 4 bases from V and 1 base from J, with 10 bases between. Germline loops: CDR1 MNHNS, CDR2 SASEGT. The CDR3 runs to 14 residues.

As to this clone: The sample contains more than one DNA sequence encoding this CDR3. The rearrangement joins TRBV27 to TRBJ2-7; TRBD2 is a possible D gene (5 bases). The CDR3 sequence is 14 residues long. Trimming took off 2 bases at V and 5 bases at J, with 13 bases between the two ends. The germline gives CDR1 MNHEY, CDR2 SMNVEV (reference sequence). The CDR3 reads CASSLIRGPHEQYF. The CDR3, as DNA: TGTGCCAGCAGTTTAATCCGCGGGCCCCACGAGCAGTACTTC.

The rearrangement joins TRBV6-1 to TRBJ2-1; TRBD2 matches 11 bases. CDR1 and CDR2 (germline): MNHNS, SASEGT. V lost 6 bases, J lost 7 bases, and 8 bases stayed unmatched. The CDR3 has 15 amino acids. The CDR3 DNA is TGTGCCAGCAGGGGGACTAGCGGCTTGGGGAATGAGCAGTTCTTC. It specifies CASRGTSGLGNEQFF.

The sample holds a few counts of this clone. This chain uses TRBV4-1 with TRBJ2-1; 11 bases match TRBD2. From germline, CDR1 is MGHRA and CDR2 YSYEKL. The V gene end was trimmed by 6 bases and the J gene end by 0 bases; junction bases not matched to a gene: 4. The CDR3 spans 16 residues. The CDR3 loop is CASRRGLAGSYNEQFF. As DNA, the CDR3 is TGCGCCAGCAGGCGCGGACTAGCGGGCTCCTACAATGAGCAGTTCTTC.

The gene calls are TRBV25-1 and TRBJ2-3; 15 positions match TRBD2. Trimming at V came to 7 bases and at J to 7 bases, leaving 15 bases not matched to a gene. Germline loops: CDR1 MGHDK, CDR2 SYGVNS. This CDR3 has 18 amino acids. CDR3 amino acids: CASKGSGLAGGPGNTQYF. The CDR3 nucleotides read TGTGCCAGCAAGGGGTCCGGACTAGCGGGAGGGCCTGGGAATACGCAGTATTTT. Full variable domain (missing parts from reference TRBV25-1 and TRBJ2-3): EADIYQTPRYLVIGTGKKITLECSQTMGHDKMYWYQQDPGMELHLIHYSYGVNSTEKGDLSSESTVSRIRTEHFPLTLESARPSHTSQYLCASKGSGLAGGPGNTQYFGPGTRLTVL.

The chain recombines TRBV9 with TRBJ2-5; D gene unclear. V gave up 0 bases and J gave up 4 bases, with 10 bases separating them. The CDR3 extends over 14 amino acids. Germline V lookup: CDR1 SGDLS, CDR2 YYNGEE. The CDR3 loop reads CASSVDDIPETQYF. In DNA form, the CDR3 reads TGTGCCAGCAGCGTAGATGACATTCCAGAGACCCAGTACTTC.

J is TRBJ2-4 and V is TRBV21-1; the D segment call TRBD2 is taken from the table without a DNA check. TRBV21-1 counts as a pseudogene. The CDR3 covers 20 residues. The CDR3, as DNA: TGTGCCAGCAGCAAAGCGCTGTCTAGCGGGGTGGGAAGAGCCAAAAACATTCAGTACTTC. This codes for CASSKALSSGVGRAKNIQYF.

V usage is TRBV27 and J usage is TRBJ2-4; D possibly corresponds to TRBD1 (5 bases). Trimming took off 2 bases at V and 4 bases at J, with 9 bases between the two ends. Looked up from germline, CDR1 is MNHEY and CDR2 is SMNVEV (reference sequence). The CDR3 sequence is 14 residues long. Here the CDR3 reads CASSLARAKNIQYF. CDR3 nucleotides: TGTGCCAGCAGTTTAGCCAGGGCGAAAAACATTCAGTACTTC.

CDR3 DNA: TGTGCCAGCAGCCCCAGTGTGGGAGGGCTTGCTGAGCAGTTCTTC. Translation gives CASSPSVGGLAEQFF. The gene calls are TRBV11-3 and TRBJ2-1; TRBD2 matches at 7 bases. This CDR3 comprises 15 residues. The germline gives CDR1 SGHNT, CDR2 YENEEA. J lost 9 bases, V lost 5 bases, and 13 bases had no gene match.

The J gene is TRBJ2-2, the V gene TRBV9; TRBD2 matches at 16 bases. This CDR3 is built from 19 residues. CDR1 is SGDLS and CDR2 is YYNGEE in the germline V gene. J lost 5 bases, V lost 4 bases, and 11 bases had no gene match. Here the CDR3 DNA reads TGTGCCAGCAGCCCTCGTCCGGGACTAGCGGGAGGGGGAACCGGGGAGCTGTTTTTT. Its translation is CASSPRPGLAGGGTGELFF.

This sequence joins TRBV19 and TRBJ1-1; perhaps TRBD1 as D (5 bases). With 6 bases removed from V and 3 bases from J, the gap between germline ends came to 23 bases. This CDR3 contains 17 residues. CDR1 is LNHDA, CDR2 SQIVND, per germline (reference sequence). The CDR3 nucleotides read TGTGCCAGTAGAAACTCAGGAGGGGAGGCAGCGGACACTGAAGCTTTCTTT. Protein: CASRNSGGEAADTEAFF.

The V gene is TRBV10-2, the J gene TRBJ2-1; weak D call: TRBD2 (6 bases). The V gene's germline CDR1 is WSHSY and CDR2 SAAADI. This CDR3 spans 13 amino acids. V was shortened by 8 bases and J by 0 bases, with 8 bases between the two germline ends. The CDR3 sequence: CASRDSSYNEQFF. CDR3 in DNA: TGCGCCAGCCGGGACTCCTCCTACAATGAGCAGTTCTTC.

The rearrangement uses TRBV14 and TRBJ2-5; unclear D gene. Per germline, CDR1 SGHDN and CDR2 FVKESK. This CDR3 contains 15 residues. V was pared by 0 bases and J by 5 bases, with 13 bases between. CDR3 protein: CASSQDRRGLETQYF. CDR3 nucleotides: TGTGCCAGCAGCCAAGATCGGAGAGGTCTGGAGACCCAGTACTTC.

This clone came up once. V is TRBV18 and J is TRBJ2-1; 7 nucleotides agree with TRBD2. The germline gives CDR1 KGHSH, CDR2 LQKENI. This CDR3 has 15 residues. The V gene end was trimmed by 5 bases and the J gene end by 1 base; junction bases not matched to a gene: 5. CDR3 protein: CASSFGGSSYNEQFF. The CDR3 DNA reads as TGTGCCAGCTCATTCGGCGGGAGTTCCTACAATGAGCAGTTCTTC. Full variable domain (missing parts from reference TRBV18 and TRBJ2-1): NAGVMQNPRHLVRRRGQEARLRCSPMKGHSHVYWYRQLPEEGLKFMVYLQKENIIDESGMPKERFSAEFPKEGPSILRIQQVVRGDSAAYFCASSFGGSSYNEQFFGPGTRLTVL.

The chain carries TRBV14 and TRBJ1-1; D perhaps matches TRBD1 (5 bases). The CDR3 length is 12 residues. With 2 bases removed from V and 8 bases from J, the gap between germline ends came to 9 bases. Per the germline V gene, CDR1 is SGHDN and CDR2 is FVKESK. The CDR3 reads CASSQSHREAFF. The CDR3 DNA follows: TGTGCCAGCAGCCAAAGCCACAGGGAAGCTTTCTTT.

The CDR3 DNA reads TGCGCCAGCAGCCAAGATAAGGGGTTCGGGACAGCGGCCTACGAGCAGTACTTC. Translation: CASSQDKGFGTAAYEQYF. The V call is TRBV4-1, the J call TRBJ2-7; 7 nucleotides line up with TRBD1. Germline CDR1 MGHRA, CDR2 YSYEKL. The CDR3 is 18 amino acids. The V segment lost 0 bases and the J segment 2 bases; nucleotides outside the gene matches: 13.

The V gene is TRBV14, the J gene TRBJ2-1, with 10 bases identical to TRBD2. Germline V gene lookup returns CDR1 SGHDN and CDR2 FVKESK. The CDR3 has 14 residues. V shed 7 bases, J shed 6 bases, and the junction held 6 bases outside the gene matches. The CDR3 nucleotides read TGTGCCAGCAACCCAAGCGGGAGGGGCAATGAGCAGTTCTTC. It codes for CASNPSGRGNEQFF.

V and J are TRBV29-1 and TRBJ2-1, with 7 bases lining up with TRBD1. V shed 4 bases, J shed 3 bases, and the junction held 6 bases outside the gene matches. The CDR3 has 14 residues. Germline-derived CDR1 and CDR2 are SQVTM and ANQGSEA. CDR3 coding DNA: TGCAGCGTTGTGTTCAGGGGGTTCTACAATGAGCAGTTCTTC. As protein: CSVVFRGFYNEQFF.

The CDR3 protein is CASSYRVTGANVLTF. The CDR3 DNA is TGTGCCAGCAGCTACAGGGTCACTGGGGCCAACGTCCTGACTTTC. J is TRBJ2-6 and V is TRBV25-1, with D perhaps TRBD1 (6 bases). Trimming left V 6 bases short and J 2 bases short, with 11 bases between. The length of the CDR3 is 15 residues. Per the germline V gene, CDR1 is MGHDK and CDR2 is SYGVNS.

The chain carries TRBV19 and TRBJ1-1; D ambiguous. This CDR3 region has 14 residues. Germline V gene lookup returns CDR1 LNHDA and CDR2 SQIVND (reference sequence). The ends were cut back, 9 bases at V and 4 bases at J, with 18 bases in the middle. CDR3 region: CASNPVGGRTEAFF. DNA of the CDR3: TGTGCCAGCAACCCGGTGGGAGGGCGCACTGAAGCTTTCTTT.

The CDR3 DNA reads TGTGCCAGCAGCAGACAGGGTGGCTACAATGAGCAGTTCTTC. This codes for CASSRQGGYNEQFF. V is TRBV6-1 and J is TRBJ2-1, with 7 bases identical to TRBD1. V lost 6 bases to trimming and J lost 3 bases; unmatched junction nucleotides: 5. The CDR3 is 14 residues long. In germline, CDR1 is MNHNS, CDR2 SASEGT.

V is TRBV28 and J is TRBJ1-5; 7 bases agree with TRBD1. Germline V gene lookup returns CDR1 MDHEN and CDR2 SYDVKM. CDR3 length: 13 residues. V shed 7 bases and J 4 bases; nucleotides not matched to a gene: 4. CDR3 coding DNA: TGTGCCAGCATACCGGGACAGAATCAGCCCCAGCATTTT. Protein sequence: CASIPGQNQPQHF.

V is TRBV7-6 and J is TRBJ2-1; D is ambiguous. The CDR3 covers 14 residues. Trimming took 1 base from V and 6 from J, leaving 10 bases between them. CDR1 is SGHVS and CDR2 is FNYEAQ in the germline V gene. The CDR3 region has the DNA TGTGCCAGCAGCTTAGTGGAGAGGAGCAATGAGCAGTTCTTC. Translated: CASSLVERSNEQFF.

The chain has TRBV11-2 and TRBJ2-7; D ambiguous. V was trimmed by 5 bases and J by 12 bases, leaving 17 bases between them. This CDR3 has 12 amino acids. Germline V gene data show CDR1 as SGHAT and CDR2 as FQNNGV. CDR3 sequence reads: CASSLSRLAAYF. The CDR3 DNA follows: TGTGCCAGCAGCCTGTCTAGGTTAGCAGCGTACTTC.

The rearrangement joins TRBV11-2 to TRBJ1-4; TRBD1 matches at 7 bases. This CDR3 is 15 amino acids long. The junction had 5 bases not matched to a gene; V was cut back by 4 bases and J by 3 bases. The V gene's germline CDR1 is SGHAT and CDR2 FQNNGV. The CDR3 loop is CASSSPDRPNEKLFF. In DNA, the CDR3 is TGTGCCAGCAGCTCCCCGGACAGGCCTAATGAAAAACTGTTTTTT. Variable domain in full (rest from reference TRBV11-2 and TRBJ1-4): EAGVAQSPRYKIIEKRQSVAFWCNPISGHATLYWYQQILGQGPKLLIQFQNNGVVDDSQLPKDRFSAERLKGVDSTLKIQPAKLEDSAVYLCASSSPDRPNEKLFFGSGTQLSVL.